The sample holds one count of the clone carrying this T cell receptor beta chain. The CDR3 spans 17 residues. J was trimmed by 6 bases and V by 2 bases; bases with no gene match: 10. Germline V gene lookup returns CDR1 LGHNA and CDR2 YNFKEQ. This entry is derived from a study of cytotoxic CD8 clonotypes in ibrutinib-treated CLL. Method: immunoSEQ multiplex PCR; TCRdb's copy keeps in-frame clones and lacks some. This table holds about 130,000 clones, approximately 85% found once. The chain joins TRBV4-2 to TRBJ2-3, with 11 bases matching TRBD2. Source: PBMCs, taken after 24 months of ibrutinib treatment. The clonotype comes from a human donor with chronic lymphocytic leukemia. The chain's CDR3 is CASSQRGVTSGDDTQYF. In nucleotides, the CDR3 is TGTGCCAGCAGCCAAAGGGGGGTGACTAGCGGGGATGATACGCAGTATTTT.